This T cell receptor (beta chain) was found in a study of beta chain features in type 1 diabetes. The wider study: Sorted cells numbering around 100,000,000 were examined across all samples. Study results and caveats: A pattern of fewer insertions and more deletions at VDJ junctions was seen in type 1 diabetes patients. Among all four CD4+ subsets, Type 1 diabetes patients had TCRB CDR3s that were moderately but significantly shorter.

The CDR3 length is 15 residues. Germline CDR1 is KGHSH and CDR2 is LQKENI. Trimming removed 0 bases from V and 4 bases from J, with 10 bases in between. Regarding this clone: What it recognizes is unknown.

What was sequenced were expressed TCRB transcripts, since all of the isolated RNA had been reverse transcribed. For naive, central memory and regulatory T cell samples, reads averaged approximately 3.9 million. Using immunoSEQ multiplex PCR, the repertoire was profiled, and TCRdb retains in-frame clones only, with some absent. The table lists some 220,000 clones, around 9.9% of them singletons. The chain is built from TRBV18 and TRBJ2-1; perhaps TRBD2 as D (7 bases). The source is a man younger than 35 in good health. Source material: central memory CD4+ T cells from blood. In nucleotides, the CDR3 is TGTGCCAGCTCACCACCGGGAGGGGGATACAATGAGCAGTTCTTC. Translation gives CASSPPGGGYNEQFF.